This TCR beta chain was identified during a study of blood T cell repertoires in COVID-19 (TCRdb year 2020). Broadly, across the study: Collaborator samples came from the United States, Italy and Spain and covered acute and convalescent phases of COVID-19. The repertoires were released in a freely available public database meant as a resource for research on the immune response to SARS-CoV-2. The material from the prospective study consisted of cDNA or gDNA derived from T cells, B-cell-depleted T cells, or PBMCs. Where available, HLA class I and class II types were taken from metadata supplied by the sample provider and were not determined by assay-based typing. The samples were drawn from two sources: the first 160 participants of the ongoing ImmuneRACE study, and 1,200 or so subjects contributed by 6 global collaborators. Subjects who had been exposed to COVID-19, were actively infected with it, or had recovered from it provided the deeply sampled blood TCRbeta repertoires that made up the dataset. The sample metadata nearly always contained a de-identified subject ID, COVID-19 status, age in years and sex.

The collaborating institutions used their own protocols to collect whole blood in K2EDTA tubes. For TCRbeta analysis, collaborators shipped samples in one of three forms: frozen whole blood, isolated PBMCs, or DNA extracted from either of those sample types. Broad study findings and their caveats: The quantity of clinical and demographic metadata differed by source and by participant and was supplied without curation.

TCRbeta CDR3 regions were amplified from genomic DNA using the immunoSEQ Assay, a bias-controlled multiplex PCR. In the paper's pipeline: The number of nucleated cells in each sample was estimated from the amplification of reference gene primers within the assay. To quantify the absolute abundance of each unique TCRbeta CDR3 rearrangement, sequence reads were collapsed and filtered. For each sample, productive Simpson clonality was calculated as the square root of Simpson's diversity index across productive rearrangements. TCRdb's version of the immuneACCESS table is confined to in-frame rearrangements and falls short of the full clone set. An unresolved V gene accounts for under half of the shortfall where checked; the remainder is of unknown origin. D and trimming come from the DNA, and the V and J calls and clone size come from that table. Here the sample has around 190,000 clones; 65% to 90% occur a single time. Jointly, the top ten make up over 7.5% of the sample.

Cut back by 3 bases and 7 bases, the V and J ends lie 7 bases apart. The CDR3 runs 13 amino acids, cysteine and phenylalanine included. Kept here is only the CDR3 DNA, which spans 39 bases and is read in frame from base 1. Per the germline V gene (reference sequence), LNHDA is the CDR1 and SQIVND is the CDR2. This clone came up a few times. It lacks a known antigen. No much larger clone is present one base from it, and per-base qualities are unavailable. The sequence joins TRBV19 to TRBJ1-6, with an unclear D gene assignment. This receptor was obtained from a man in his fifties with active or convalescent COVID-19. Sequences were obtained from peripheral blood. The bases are TGTGCCAGTAGTATCAGTAAAAATTCACCCCTCCACTTT. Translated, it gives CASSISKNSPLHF.